The 20 T cell receptor beta chains below all came from one sample that was sequenced in a study of sequential checkpoint blockade in melanoma. Sequencing used immunoSEQ multiplex PCR; TCRdb keeps in-frame clones, though not all of them. The table lists under 40,000 clones, about 88% of them singletons. The treatment: randomized to nivolumab then ipilimumab (arm A) or the reverse (arm B). This specimen consisted of CD8+ T cells sorted from blood (inferred from file names), obtained from a patient given nivolumab and ipilimumab in sequence. These receptors were collected from a human donor with melanoma.

V and J are TRBV11-2 and TRBJ2-7; D is ambiguous. CDR1 and CDR2 (germline): SGHAT, FQNNGV. This CDR3 has 13 amino acids. V was pared by 10 bases and J by 7 bases, with 20 bases between. DNA for the CDR3: TGTGCCACCCAGAACGACCCGATGGGAGAGCAGTACGTC. Translated, it gives CATQNDPMGEQYV.

The rearrangement uses TRBV10-1 and TRBJ2-1; TRBD2 aligns across 7 bases. Germline V gene lookup returns CDR1 WNHNN and CDR2 SYGVQD (reference sequence). The CDR3 is made up of 14 amino acids. The ends lost 3 bases at V and 5 bases at J; junction bases unmatched: 4. The CDR3 loop is CASSEDTSDNEQFF. In nucleotides, the CDR3 is TGCGCCAGCAGTGAAGACACTAGCGACAATGAGCAGTTCTTC.

The chain employs TRBV7-9 and TRBJ2-1, with 9 bases matching TRBD1. CDR1 SEHNR and CDR2 FQNEAQ come from the germline V gene (reference sequence). The ends lost 4 bases at V and 7 bases at J; junction bases unmatched: 8. CDR3 length: 15 residues. The CDR3 DNA is TGTGCCAGCAGCTCAGGACAGGGGATCAAGAATGAGCAGTTCTTC. The encoded protein is CASSSGQGIKNEQFF.

The CDR3 nucleotides are TGTGCCAGCAGTTTTTTCCAGGGTGGGACCGGGGAGCTGTTTTTT. It is translated as CASSFFQGGTGELFF. The chain carries TRBV27 and TRBJ2-2; perhaps TRBD1 as D (5 bases). Trimming removed 3 bases from V and 5 bases from J, with 13 bases in between. The CDR3 runs to 15 residues. Germline lookup yields CDR1 MNHEY and CDR2 SMNVEV (reference sequence).

The rearrangement uses TRBV4-2 and TRBJ1-2; 9 nucleotides agree with TRBD1. This CDR3 is built from 16 residues. Germline V gives CDR1 LGHNA, CDR2 YNFKEQ. The ends lost 1 base at V and 5 bases at J; junction bases unmatched: 8. The CDR3 DNA is TGTGCCAGCAGCCAAGTGGGGACAGGGAACCTTTATGGCTACACCTTC. The encoded protein is CASSQVGTGNLYGYTF.

The CDR3 sequence is CASSNGTYAETQYF. DNA of the CDR3: TGTGCCAGCAGTAACGGGACTTATGCGGAGACCCAGTACTTC. The chain is built from TRBV6-5 and TRBJ2-5; D is perhaps TRBD2 (6 bases). Trimming took 5 bases from V and 5 from J, leaving 15 bases between them. The CDR3 loop spans 14 amino acids. In germline, CDR1 is MNHEY, CDR2 SVGAGI.

The rearrangement links TRBV29-1 to TRBJ1-2, with D perhaps matching TRBD1 (6 bases). Germline V lookup: CDR1 SQVTM, CDR2 ANQGSEA. V was shortened by 6 bases and J by 8 bases, with 16 bases between the two germline ends. The CDR3 spans 12 residues. The CDR3 DNA is TGCAGCGTGGAGAGAACAGGGAGAGGCTACACCTTC. Translating gives CSVERTGRGYTF.

The chain links TRBV7-9 to TRBJ1-4; 10 bases agree with TRBD1. CDR3 length: 15 residues. Per the germline V gene, CDR1 is SEHNR and CDR2 is FQNEAQ (reference sequence). Trimming cost V 5 bases and J 6 bases; bases outside gene matches: 6. CDR3 in amino acids: CASSGPGTGDEKLFF. The CDR3 coding sequence is TGTGCCAGCAGCGGACCCGGGACAGGGGATGAAAAACTGTTTTTT.

This clone has just one count. The chain has TRBV15 and TRBJ2-7, with D possibly TRBD2 on 5 matching bases. The CDR3 length is 16 residues. CDR1 is LNHNV and CDR2 is YYDKDF in the germline V gene (reference sequence). Trimming took 1 base from V and 3 from J, leaving 16 bases between them. CDR3 sequence reads: CATSRARNGVSYEQYF. CDR3 bases: TGTGCCACCAGCAGAGCCCGGAACGGGGTGAGCTACGAGCAGTACTTC.

The chain recombines TRBV7-3 with TRBJ1-2, with D possibly being TRBD1 (6 bases). The V gene lost 2 bases and the J gene lost 3 bases, with 7 bases spanning the gap. The germline V gene has CDR1 SGHTA and CDR2 FQGTGA. The CDR3 covers 13 residues. The chain's CDR3 is CASSLAGDYGYTF. In DNA, the CDR3 is TGTGCCAGCAGCTTAGCAGGGGACTATGGCTACACCTTC.

The chain is built from TRBV19 and TRBJ2-3, with 8 bases aligning to TRBD2. V lost 6 bases, J lost 0 bases, and 5 bases stayed unmatched. The germline CDR1 and CDR2 sequences are LNHDA and SQIVND (reference sequence). The CDR3 consists of 15 residues. The CDR3 region is CASSWGGGSTDTQYF. CDR3 in DNA: TGTGCCAGTAGCTGGGGCGGGGGGAGCACAGATACGCAGTATTTT.

The chain recombines TRBV27 with TRBJ2-2, with 9 bases identical to TRBD2. Germline V gives CDR1 MNHEY, CDR2 SMNVEV (reference sequence). V was clipped by 4 bases and J by 1 base; unmatched bases: 4. The CDR3 is made up of 16 amino acids. The CDR3 reads CASSSGLAVNTGELFF. CDR3 bases: TGTGCCAGCAGTTCGGGACTAGCAGTGAACACCGGGGAGCTGTTTTTT.

The rearrangement joins TRBV9 to TRBJ2-3; 7 positions match TRBD1. The CDR3 loop spans 17 amino acids. Per the germline V gene, CDR1 is SGDLS and CDR2 is YYNGEE. After removal of 1 base from V and 5 bases from J, the junction contained 13 bases not matched to a gene. The CDR3 nucleotides are TGTGCCAGCAGCGTACCCCTCTTGGCAGGGGGTATAGATACGCAGTATTTT. Its protein product is CASSVPLLAGGIDTQYF.

V and J are TRBV28 and TRBJ2-7; 11 nucleotides agree with TRBD2. V lost 3 bases, J lost 4 bases, and 11 bases stayed unmatched. The CDR3 totals 17 residues. Germline V CDR1 and CDR2: MDHEN, SYDVKM. The CDR3 protein is CASSFSRWASGRYEQYF. The CDR3 region has the DNA TGTGCCAGCAGTTTTTCCCGTTGGGCTAGCGGGAGGTACGAGCAGTACTTC.

The rearrangement uses TRBV9 and TRBJ1-1, with D unresolved. In germline, CDR1 is SGDLS, CDR2 YYNGEE. Trimming took 0 bases from V and 4 from J, leaving 7 bases between them. The CDR3 length is 13 residues. The CDR3 coding sequence is TGTGCCAGCAGCGTAGGTGGGCGCACTGAAGCTTTCTTT. Translated: CASSVGGRTEAFF.

On this clone itself: The same CDR3 arises from other DNA sequences in this sample as well. The chain uses TRBV7-9 and TRBJ2-2; unclear D gene. The CDR3 has 14 amino acids. V shed 0 bases and J shed 1 base, with 3 bases lying between them. Per germline, CDR1 SEHNR and CDR2 FQNEAQ (reference sequence). The CDR3 loop is CASSLALNTGELFF. The DNA for the CDR3 is TGTGCCAGCAGCTTAGCTCTGAACACCGGGGAGCTGTTTTTT.

This clone was detected once. The rearrangement uses TRBV29-1 and TRBJ2-1; the match to TRBD1 covers 10 bases. Trimming cost V 4 bases and J 1 base; bases outside gene matches: 19. This CDR3 region has 20 residues. Germline loops: CDR1 SQVTM, CDR2 ANQGSEA. The CDR3 DNA is TGCAGCGTTGTTATCGGACAGGGGGTGTTAGCGTCTCAATCCTACAATGAGCAGTTCTTC. Translated, it gives CSVVIGQGVLASQSYNEQFF.

The chain carries TRBV10-3 and TRBJ2-2; TRBD2 matches 11 bases. Germline trimming cut 6 bases from V and 0 bases from J; bases unmatched to any gene: 0. The CDR3 is 15 amino acids. The germline V gene has CDR1 ENHRY and CDR2 SYGVKD. The DNA for the CDR3 is TGTGCCATCAGGGGACTAGCGGCGAACACCGGGGAGCTGTTTTTT. It specifies CAIRGLAANTGELFF.

The chain has TRBV27 and TRBJ2-7; TRBD1 matches 8 bases. The CDR3 length is 11 residues. Germline trimming cut 5 bases from V and 11 bases from J; bases unmatched to any gene: 5. Germline V gene sequence: CDR1 MNHEY, CDR2 SMNVEV (reference sequence). In DNA, the CDR3 is TGTGCCAGCAGTAGCGGACAGGGCGAGTACTTC. This gives the protein CASSSGQGEYF.

This chain uses TRBV7-3 with TRBJ2-3; 8 bases agree with TRBD1. The V gene's germline CDR1 is SGHTA and CDR2 FQGTGA. J gave up 2 bases and V 4 bases, and 5 bases lay outside the gene matches. The CDR3 consists of 15 residues. The DNA of the CDR3 is TGTGCCAGCAGCTCTCCGGGACAGGCCACAGATACGCAGTATTTT. This sequence encodes CASSSPGQATDTQYF.